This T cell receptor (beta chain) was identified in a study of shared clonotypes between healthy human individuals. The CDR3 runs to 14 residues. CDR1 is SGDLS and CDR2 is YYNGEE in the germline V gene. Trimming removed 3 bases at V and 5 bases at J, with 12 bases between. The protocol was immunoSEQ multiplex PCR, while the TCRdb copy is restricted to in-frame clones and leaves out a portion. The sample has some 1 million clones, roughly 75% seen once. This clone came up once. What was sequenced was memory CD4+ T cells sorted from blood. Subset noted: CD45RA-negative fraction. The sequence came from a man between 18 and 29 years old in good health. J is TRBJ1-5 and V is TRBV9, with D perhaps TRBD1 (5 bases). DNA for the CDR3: TGTGCCAGCAGCGGCGACGGGACTTATCAGCCCCAGCATTTT. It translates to CASSGDGTYQPQHF.